This T cell receptor (beta chain) derives from a study of identifying expanded T cells in peripheral blood. No infections or other immune events were documented during collection. Study-wide results and limits: Differentially abundant clones: 0.95 to 1.5 between replicates, about 17 at approximately 13 days, 19 to 20 at four. Variance in clone template counts between roughly two-week samples significantly increased with total template count across all healthy donors.

Using immunoSEQ multiplex PCR, the repertoire was profiled, and TCRdb retains in-frame clones only, with some absent. In the table there are 90,000 to 120,000 clones, around 89% of which are singletons. The CDR3 runs to 11 residues. The V and J ends lost 5 bases and 11 bases respectively, with 12 bases between them. Germline-derived CDR1 and CDR2 are MDHEN and SYDVKM. This clone was counted a few times. Its specificity is not known. The specimen was blood. The chain couples TRBV28 to TRBJ1-2; D is ambiguous. This TCR was recovered from a person aged 18 to 70 in good health. CDR3 sequence (DNA): TGTGCCAGCAGTGTTGATCGGAGGTACACCTTC. This sequence encodes CASSVDRRYTF.